This TCR beta chain stems from a study of T cell changes during pregnancy in multiple sclerosis. Clones were read by immunoSEQ multiplex PCR, and TCRdb kept only the in-frame ones, dropping some. Seen here are around 63,000 clones, around 92% observed once, and the top ten hold just over 3%. The junction had 8 bases not matched to a gene; V was cut back by 6 bases and J by 0 bases. The V gene's germline CDR1 is SGDLS and CDR2 YYNGEE. The CDR3 runs to 16 residues. The sample in question was CD8+ T cells from peripheral blood mononuclear cells, obtained in the third trimester of pregnancy. The receptor was derived from a female donor in good health, enrolled as a control in a pregnancy study. The chain recombines TRBV9 with TRBJ2-3; TRBD2 aligns across 9 bases. In DNA form, the CDR3 reads TGTGCCAGCACCGGACTAGCGCCGTCTAGCACAGATACGCAGTATTTT. Translation: CASTGLAPSSTDTQYF. The full variable domain, with the rest looked up from reference TRBV9 and TRBJ2-3, is DSGVTQTPKHLITATGQRVTLRCSPRSGDLSVYWYQQSLDQGLQFLIQYYNGEERAKGNILERFSAQQFPDLHSELNLSSLELGDSALYFCASTGLAPSSTDTQYFGPGTRLTVL.